One sample yielded the 2 T cell receptor beta chains listed below, sequenced in a study of blood T cell repertoires in COVID-19. The assay was immunoSEQ multiplex PCR, and TCRdb's table has in-frame clones only and misses some. The repertoire holds fewer than 300,000 clones, with roughly nine tenths as singletons. Material for sequencing was peripheral blood. The origin of the receptors is a woman in her 30s with COVID-19, enrolled during active disease.

Worth noting for this clone: This specimen includes other DNA sequences encoding the same CDR3. The chain is built from TRBV12-3 or TRBV12-4 and TRBJ1-2; D uncertain. This CDR3 contains 13 residues. V was shortened by 3 bases and J by 4 bases, with 9 bases between the two germline ends. For the CDR3, the DNA is TGTGCCAGCAGTTTCTCGAGGGTCTATGGCTACACCTTC. Encoded protein: CASSFSRVYGYTF.

The chain uses TRBV7-9 and TRBJ2-7; tentatively, D is TRBD1 (6 bases). The CDR3 spans 15 residues. V gave up 6 bases and J gave up 4 bases, with 19 bases separating them. In germline, CDR1 is SEHNR, CDR2 FQNEAQ (reference sequence). The CDR3 coding sequence is TGTGCCAGCAGTTCAACGGACAGTTTCCCATACGAGCAGTACTTC. It is translated as CASSSTDSFPYEQYF.